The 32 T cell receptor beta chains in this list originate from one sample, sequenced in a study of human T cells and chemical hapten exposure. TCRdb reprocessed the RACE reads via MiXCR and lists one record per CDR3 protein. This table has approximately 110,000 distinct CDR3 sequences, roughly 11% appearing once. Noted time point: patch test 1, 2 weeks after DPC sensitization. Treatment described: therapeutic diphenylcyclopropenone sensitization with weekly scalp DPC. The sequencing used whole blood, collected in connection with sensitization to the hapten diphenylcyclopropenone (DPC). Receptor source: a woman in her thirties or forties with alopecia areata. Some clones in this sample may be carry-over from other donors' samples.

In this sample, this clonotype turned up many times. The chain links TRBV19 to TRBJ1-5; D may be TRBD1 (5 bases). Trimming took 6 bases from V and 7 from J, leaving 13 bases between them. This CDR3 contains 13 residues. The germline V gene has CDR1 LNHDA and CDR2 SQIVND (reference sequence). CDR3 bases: TGTGCCAGTAGGGGGGACGGGCGGCAGCCCCAGCATTTT. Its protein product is CASRGDGRQPQHF. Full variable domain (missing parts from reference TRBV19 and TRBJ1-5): DGGITQSPKYLFRKEGQNVTLSCEQNLNHDAMYWYRQDPGQGLRLIYYSQIVNDFQKGDIAEGYSVSREKKESFPLTVTSAQKNPTAFYLCASRGDGRQPQHFGDGTRLSIL.

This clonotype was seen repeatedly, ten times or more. The CDR3 loop reads CASSLGQGAGELFF. In DNA, the CDR3 is TGTGCCAGCAGTTTGGGACAGGGGGCCGGGGAGCTGTTTTTT. This chain connects TRBV27 to TRBJ2-2; TRBD1 matches 11 bases. V lost 3 bases and J lost 6; bases outside the gene matches: 0. This CDR3 comprises 14 residues. CDR1 is MNHEY, CDR2 SMNVEV, per germline (reference sequence).

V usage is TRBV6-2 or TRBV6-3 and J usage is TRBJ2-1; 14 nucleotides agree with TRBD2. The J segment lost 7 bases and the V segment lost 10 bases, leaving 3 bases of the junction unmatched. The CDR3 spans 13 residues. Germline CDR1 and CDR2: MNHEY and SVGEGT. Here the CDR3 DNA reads TGTGCCACCGGACTAGCGGGGGGTAATGAGCAGTTCTTC. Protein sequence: CATGLAGGNEQFF.

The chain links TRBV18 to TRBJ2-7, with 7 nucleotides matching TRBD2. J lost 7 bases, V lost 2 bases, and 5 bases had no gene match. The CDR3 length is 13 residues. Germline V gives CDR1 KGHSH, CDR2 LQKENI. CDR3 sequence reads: CASSPTTAGEQYF. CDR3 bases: TGTGCCAGCTCACCAACGACAGCGGGGGAGCAGTACTTC.

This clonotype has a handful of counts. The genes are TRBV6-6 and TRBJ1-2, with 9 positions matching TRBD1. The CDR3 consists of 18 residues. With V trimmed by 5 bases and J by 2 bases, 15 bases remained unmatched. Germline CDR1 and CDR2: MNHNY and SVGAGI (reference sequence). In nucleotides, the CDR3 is TGTGCCAGCAGTCGAAACGTTCCGGGACAGGGCTTAAACTATGGCTACACCTTC. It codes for CASSRNVPGQGLNYGYTF.

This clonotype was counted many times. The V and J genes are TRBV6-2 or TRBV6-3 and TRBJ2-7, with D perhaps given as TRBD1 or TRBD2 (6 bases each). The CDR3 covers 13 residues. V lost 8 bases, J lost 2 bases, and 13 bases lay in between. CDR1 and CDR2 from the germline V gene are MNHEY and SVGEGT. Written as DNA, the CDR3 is TGTGCCAGCTGCCGAGGGGGGACCTACGAGCAGTACTTC. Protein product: CASCRGGTYEQYF.

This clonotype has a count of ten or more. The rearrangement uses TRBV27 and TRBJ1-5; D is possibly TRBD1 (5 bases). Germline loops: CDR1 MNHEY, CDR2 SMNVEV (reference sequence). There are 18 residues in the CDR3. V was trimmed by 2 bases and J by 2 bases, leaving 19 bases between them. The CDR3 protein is CASSLRGIRGGGNQPQHF. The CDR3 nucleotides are TGTGCCAGCAGTTTACGGGGGATTAGGGGTGGCGGCAATCAGCCCCAGCATTTT.

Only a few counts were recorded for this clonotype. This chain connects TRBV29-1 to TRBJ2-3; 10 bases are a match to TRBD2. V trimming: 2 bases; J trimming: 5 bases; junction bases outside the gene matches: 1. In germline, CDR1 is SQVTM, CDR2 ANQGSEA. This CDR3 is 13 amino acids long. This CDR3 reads CSVESGRGDTQYF. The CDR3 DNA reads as TGCAGCGTTGAAAGCGGGAGGGGAGATACGCAGTATTTT.

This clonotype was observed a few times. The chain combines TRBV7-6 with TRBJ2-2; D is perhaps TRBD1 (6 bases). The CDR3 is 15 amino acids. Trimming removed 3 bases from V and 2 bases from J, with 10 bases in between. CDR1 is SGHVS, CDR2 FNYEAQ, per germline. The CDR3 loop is CASSLQGPNTGELFF. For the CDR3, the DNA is TGTGCCAGCAGCTTGCAGGGGCCAAACACCGGGGAGCTGTTTTTT. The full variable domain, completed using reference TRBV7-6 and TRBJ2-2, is GAGVSQSPRYKVTKRGQDVALRCDPISGHVSLYWYRQALGQGPEFLTYFNYEAQQDKSGLPNDRFSAERPEGSISTLTIQRTEQRDSAMYRCASSLQGPNTGELFFGEGSRLTVL.

The CDR3 sequence: CSARVGEAFF. The CDR3 DNA is TGCAGTGCTAGAGTCGGGGAAGCTTTCTTT. This sequence joins TRBV20-1 and TRBJ1-1; D is ambiguous. CDR1 is DFQATT, CDR2 SNEGSKA, per germline (reference sequence). The CDR3 is 10 residues long. The ends were cut back, 1 base at V and 8 bases at J, with 5 bases in the middle.

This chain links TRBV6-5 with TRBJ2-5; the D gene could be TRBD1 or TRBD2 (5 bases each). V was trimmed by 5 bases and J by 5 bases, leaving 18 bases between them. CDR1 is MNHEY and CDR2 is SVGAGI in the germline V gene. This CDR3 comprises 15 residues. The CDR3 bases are TGTGCCAGCAGTAGTGTGAACAGGAGGCTTGAGACCCAGTACTTC. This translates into CASSSVNRRLETQYF.

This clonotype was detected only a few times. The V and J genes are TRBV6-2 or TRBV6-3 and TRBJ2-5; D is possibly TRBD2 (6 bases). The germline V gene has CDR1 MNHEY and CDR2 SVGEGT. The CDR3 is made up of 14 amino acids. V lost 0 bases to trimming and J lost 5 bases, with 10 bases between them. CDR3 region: CASSYSTGAETQYF. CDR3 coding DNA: TGTGCCAGCAGTTACTCGACGGGAGCGGAGACCCAGTACTTC.

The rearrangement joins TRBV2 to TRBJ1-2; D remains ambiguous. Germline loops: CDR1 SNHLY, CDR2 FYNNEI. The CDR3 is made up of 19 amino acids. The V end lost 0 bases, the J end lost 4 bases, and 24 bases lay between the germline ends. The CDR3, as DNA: TGTGCCAGCAGTGAAGCGCTGCCTTCCGCGGGTTTTTCAGTCTATGGCTACACCTTC. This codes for CASSEALPSAGFSVYGYTF.

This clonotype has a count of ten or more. DNA for the CDR3: TGTGCCAGCAGCTTATCCCCGGCCGGGCCGGGAGCTTTCTTT. This encodes CASSLSPAGPGAFF. The chain combines TRBV7-8 with TRBJ1-1, with D unclear. The CDR3 spans 14 residues. Trimming cost V 2 bases and J 10 bases, with 17 bases left between them. The germline gives CDR1 SGHVS, CDR2 FQNEAQ. The full variable domain, rest sourced from reference TRBV7-8 and TRBJ1-1, is GAGVSQSPRYKVAKRGQDVALRCDPISGHVSLFWYQQALGQGPEFLTYFQNEAQLDKSGLPSDRFFAERPEGSVSTLKIQRTQQEDSAVYLCASSLSPAGPGAFFGQGTRLTVV.

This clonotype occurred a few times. The CDR3 loop is CASSPGLAGLSYEQYF. CDR3 nucleotide sequence: TGTGCCAGCAGCCCGGGACTAGCGGGCCTCTCCTACGAGCAGTACTTC. This chain links TRBV28 with TRBJ2-7; 12 bases align to TRBD2. Germline loops: CDR1 MDHEN, CDR2 SYDVKM. With V trimmed by 6 bases and J by 0 bases, 6 bases remained unmatched. This CDR3 spans 16 amino acids.

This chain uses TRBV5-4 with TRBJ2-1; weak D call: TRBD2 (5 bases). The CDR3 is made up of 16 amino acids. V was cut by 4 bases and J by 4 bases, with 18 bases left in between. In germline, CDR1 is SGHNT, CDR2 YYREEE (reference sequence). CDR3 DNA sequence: TGTGCCAGCAGCATCCGGAAGATAGCGTCTTACAATGAGCAGTTCTTC. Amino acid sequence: CASSIRKIASYNEQFF.

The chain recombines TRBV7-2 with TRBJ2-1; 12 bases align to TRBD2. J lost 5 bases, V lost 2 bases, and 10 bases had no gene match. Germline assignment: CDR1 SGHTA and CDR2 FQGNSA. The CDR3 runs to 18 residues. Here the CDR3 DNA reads TGTGCCAGCAGCTTAACCCTAATACTAGCGGGGGGAGACAATGAGCAGTTCTTC. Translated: CASSLTLILAGGDNEQFF.

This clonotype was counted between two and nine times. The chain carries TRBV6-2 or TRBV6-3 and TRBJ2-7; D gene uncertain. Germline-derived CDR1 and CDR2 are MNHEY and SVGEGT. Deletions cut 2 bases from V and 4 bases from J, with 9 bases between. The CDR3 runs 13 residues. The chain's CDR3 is CASSYPLTYEQYF. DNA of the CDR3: TGTGCCAGCAGTTACCCTCTGACTTACGAGCAGTACTTC.

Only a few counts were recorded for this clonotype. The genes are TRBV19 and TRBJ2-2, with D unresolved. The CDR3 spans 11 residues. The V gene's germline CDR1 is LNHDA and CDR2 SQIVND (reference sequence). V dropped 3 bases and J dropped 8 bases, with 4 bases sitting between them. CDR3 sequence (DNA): TGTGCCAGTAGTATCGGGGGGGAGCTGTTTTTT. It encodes CASSIGGELFF.

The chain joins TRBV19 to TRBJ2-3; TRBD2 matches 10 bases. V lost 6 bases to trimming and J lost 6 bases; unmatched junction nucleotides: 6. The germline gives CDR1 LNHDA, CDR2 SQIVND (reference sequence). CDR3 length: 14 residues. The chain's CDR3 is CASSTSAGGDTQYF. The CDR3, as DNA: TGTGCCAGTAGCACCTCAGCGGGAGGGGATACGCAGTATTTT.

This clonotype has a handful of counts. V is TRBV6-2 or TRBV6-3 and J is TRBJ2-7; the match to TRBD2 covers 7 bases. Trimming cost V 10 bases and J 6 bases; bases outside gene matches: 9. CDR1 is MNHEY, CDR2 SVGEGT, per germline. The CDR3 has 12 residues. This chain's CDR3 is CATKAGLVEQYF. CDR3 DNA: TGTGCCACAAAAGCGGGATTGGTCGAGCAGTACTTC.

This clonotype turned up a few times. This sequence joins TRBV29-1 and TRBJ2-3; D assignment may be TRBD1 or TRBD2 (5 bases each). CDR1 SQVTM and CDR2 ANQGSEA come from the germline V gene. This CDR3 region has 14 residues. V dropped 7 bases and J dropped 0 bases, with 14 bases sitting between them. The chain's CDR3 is CSAPRGASTDTQYF. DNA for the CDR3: TGCAGCGCCCCGAGGGGTGCTAGCACAGATACGCAGTATTTT.

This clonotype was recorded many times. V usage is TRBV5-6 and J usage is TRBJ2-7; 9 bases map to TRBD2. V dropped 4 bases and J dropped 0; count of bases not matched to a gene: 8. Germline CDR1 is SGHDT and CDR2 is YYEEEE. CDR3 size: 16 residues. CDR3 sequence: CASSQAAGGPSYEQYF. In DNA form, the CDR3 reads TGTGCCAGCAGCCAGGCCGCGGGAGGGCCCTCCTACGAGCAGTACTTC.

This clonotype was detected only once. CDR3 sequence (DNA): TGCAGTGCTACGCCGCCACAACTAGCGGGGGATACCCAGTACTTC. It yields the protein CSATPPQLAGDTQYF. This chain uses TRBV20-1 with TRBJ2-5; the match to TRBD2 covers 11 bases. V was clipped by 4 bases and J by 8 bases; unmatched bases: 12. Per the germline V gene, CDR1 is DFQATT and CDR2 is SNEGSKA (reference sequence). The CDR3 sequence is 15 residues long.

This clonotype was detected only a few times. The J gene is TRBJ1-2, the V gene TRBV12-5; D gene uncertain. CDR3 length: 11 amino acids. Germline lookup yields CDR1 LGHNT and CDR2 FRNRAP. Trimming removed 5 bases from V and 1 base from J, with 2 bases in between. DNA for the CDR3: TGTGCTAGTGGTGTTAACTATGGCTACACCTTC. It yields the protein CASGVNYGYTF. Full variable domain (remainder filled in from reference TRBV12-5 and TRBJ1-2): DARVTQTPRHKVTEMGQEVTMRCQPILGHNTVFWYRQTMMQGLELLAYFRNRAPLDDSGMPKDRFSAEMPDATLATLKIQPSEPRDSAVYFCASGVNYGYTFGSGTRLTVV.

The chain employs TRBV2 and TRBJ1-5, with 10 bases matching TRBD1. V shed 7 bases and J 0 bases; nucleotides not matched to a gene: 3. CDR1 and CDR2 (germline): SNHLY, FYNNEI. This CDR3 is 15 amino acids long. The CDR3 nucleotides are TGTGCCAGCAACAGACAGGGGGCTAGCAATCAGCCCCAGCATTTT. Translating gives CASNRQGASNQPQHF.

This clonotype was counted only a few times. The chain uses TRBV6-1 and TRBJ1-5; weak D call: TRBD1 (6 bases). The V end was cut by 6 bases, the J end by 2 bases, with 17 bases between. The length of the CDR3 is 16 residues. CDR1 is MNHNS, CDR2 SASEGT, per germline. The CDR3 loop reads CASRPRQVQRNQPQHF. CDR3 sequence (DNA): TGTGCCAGCAGGCCCCGACAGGTCCAACGCAATCAGCCCCAGCATTTT.

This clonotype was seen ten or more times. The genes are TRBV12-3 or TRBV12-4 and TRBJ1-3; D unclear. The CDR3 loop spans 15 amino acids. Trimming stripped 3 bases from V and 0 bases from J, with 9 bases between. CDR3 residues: CASSFVASSGNTIYF. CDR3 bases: TGTGCCAGCAGTTTCGTCGCCAGCTCTGGAAACACCATATATTTT.

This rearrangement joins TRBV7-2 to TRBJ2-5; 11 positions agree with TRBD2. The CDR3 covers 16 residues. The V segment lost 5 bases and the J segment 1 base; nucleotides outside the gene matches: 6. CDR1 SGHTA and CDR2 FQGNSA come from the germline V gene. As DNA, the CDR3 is TGTGCCAGCAGCACTAGCGGGAGTAGGGGCCAAGAGACCCAGTACTTC. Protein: CASSTSGSRGQETQYF.

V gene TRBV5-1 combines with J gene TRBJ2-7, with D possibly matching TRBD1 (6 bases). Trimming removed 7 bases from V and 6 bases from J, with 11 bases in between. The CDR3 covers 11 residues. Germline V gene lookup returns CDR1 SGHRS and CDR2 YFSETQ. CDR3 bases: TGCGCCAGCTCAGGGGCGTTCGAGCAGTACTTC. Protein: CASSGAFEQYF.

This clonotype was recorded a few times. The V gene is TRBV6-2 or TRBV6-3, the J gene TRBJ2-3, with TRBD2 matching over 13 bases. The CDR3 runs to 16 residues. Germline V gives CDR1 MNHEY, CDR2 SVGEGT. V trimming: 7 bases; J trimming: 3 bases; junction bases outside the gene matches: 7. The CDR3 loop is CASKKTGLAGTDTQYF. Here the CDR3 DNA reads TGTGCCAGCAAAAAAACGGGACTAGCGGGAACAGATACGCAGTATTTT.

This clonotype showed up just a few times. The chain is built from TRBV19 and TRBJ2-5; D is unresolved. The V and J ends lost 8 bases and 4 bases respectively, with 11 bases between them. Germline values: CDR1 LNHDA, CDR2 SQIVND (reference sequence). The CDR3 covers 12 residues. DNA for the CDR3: TGTGCCAGTGGTCCGGGTCGAGAGACCCAGTACTTC. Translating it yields CASGPGRETQYF.